Below, 16 T cell receptor beta chains from the same sample are listed, as sequenced in a study of blood T cell repertoires in COVID-19. Produced via immunoSEQ multiplex PCR; TCRdb's table is partial and in-frame only. The data show under 200,000 clones, about 87% seen once. Material for sequencing was peripheral blood. Source of these receptors: a man aged 18 to 35 with active or convalescent COVID-19.

Comments on this clone: A read error may produce the germline difference seen at one junction end. The chain carries TRBV24-1 and TRBJ1-5, with TRBD1 identical over 7 bases. Germline V lookup: CDR1 KGHDR, CDR2 SFDVKD. There are 15 residues in the CDR3. CDR3 bases: TGTGCCACCAGTGATCCCAGACAGGGCAAGCAGCCCCAGCATTTT. It translates to CATSDPRQGKQPQHF.

The DNA of the CDR3 is TGTGCCAGCAGCTTGGGTCAGGGAACCTACGAGCAGTACTTC. Translating it yields CASSLGQGTYEQYF. The J gene is TRBJ2-7, the V gene TRBV7-2, with a tentative D call TRBD1 (5 bases). Germline values: CDR1 SGHTA, CDR2 FQGNSA. The CDR3 totals 14 residues. V dropped 3 bases and J dropped 2 bases, with 11 bases sitting between them. The whole variable domain, remainder taken from reference TRBV7-2 and TRBJ2-7, is GAGVSQSPSNKVTEKGKDVELRCDPISGHTALYWYRQSLGQGLEFLIYFQGNSAPDKSGLPSDRFSAERTGGSVSTLTIQRTQQEDSAVYLCASSLGQGTYEQYFGPGTRLTVT.

The rearrangement links TRBV7-8 to TRBJ2-7; D not certain. This CDR3 is built from 13 residues. V was shortened by 6 bases and J by 0 bases, with 9 bases between the two germline ends. Germline CDR1 reads SGHVS; CDR2 reads FQNEAQ. CDR3 region: CASSIPSSYEQYF. Written as DNA, the CDR3 is TGTGCCAGCAGTATTCCGAGCTCCTACGAGCAGTACTTC. Together with reference TRBV7-8 and TRBJ2-7, the CDR3 gives the full variable domain: GAGVSQSPRYKVAKRGQDVALRCDPISGHVSLFWYQQALGQGPEFLTYFQNEAQLDKSGLPSDRFFAERPEGSVSTLKIQRTQQEDSAVYLCASSIPSSYEQYFGPGTRLTVT.

This sequence joins TRBV7-9 and TRBJ2-1; TRBD2 matches at 12 bases. In germline, CDR1 is SEHNR, CDR2 FQNEAQ (reference sequence). The CDR3 has 15 amino acids. V lost 3 bases to trimming and J lost 7 bases; unmatched junction nucleotides: 4. The CDR3 region is CASSFGLAGYNEQFF. CDR3 nucleotide sequence: TGTGCCAGCAGCTTCGGACTAGCGGGGTATAATGAGCAGTTCTTC.

V and J are TRBV2 and TRBJ1-6; D not certain. The CDR3 spans 13 residues. Germline loops: CDR1 SNHLY, CDR2 FYNNEI. The germline V and J ends were trimmed by 2 bases and 10 bases, with 9 bases remaining between them. The CDR3 reads CASSESLGSPLHF. The CDR3 nucleotides read TGTGCCAGCAGTGAATCCCTCGGGTCACCCCTCCACTTT.

This clone occurred a few times. The junction departs from germline at one end; a sequencing error may be responsible. This chain links TRBV18 with TRBJ1-1, with no clear D. Germline assignment: CDR1 KGHSH and CDR2 LQKENI. The CDR3 is 14 amino acids. The CDR3 protein is CASSPLGSNTEAFF. The CDR3 coding sequence is TGTGCCAGCTCTCCACTGGGCTCGAACACTGAAGCTTTCTTT.

The chain couples TRBV10-3 to TRBJ1-6, with 10 bases aligning to TRBD1. The CDR3 has 14 residues. V trimming: 10 bases; J trimming: 11 bases; junction bases outside the gene matches: 11. Germline V gene data show CDR1 as ENHRY and CDR2 as SYGVKD. The CDR3 DNA reads TGTGCCACGGCCACCGGGACAGGGGTAGCACCCCTCCACTTT. Translation: CATATGTGVAPLHF.

The genes are TRBV4-1 and TRBJ2-7, with 7 bases matching TRBD1. Germline values: CDR1 MGHRA, CDR2 YSYEKL. With V trimmed by 0 bases and J by 5 bases, 10 bases remained unmatched. This CDR3 comprises 16 residues. For the CDR3, the DNA is TGCGCCAGCAGCCAAGATCCAGGGACAGTTAAAAACGAGCAGTACTTC. It is translated as CASSQDPGTVKNEQYF.

The chain recombines TRBV25-1 with TRBJ1-2; D may be TRBD1 (6 bases). This CDR3 comprises 15 residues. The germline V gene encodes CDR1 MGHDK and CDR2 SYGVNS. V was shortened by 0 bases and J by 4 bases, with 12 bases between the two germline ends. CDR3 sequence: CASSEYGGGVYGYTF. The CDR3 DNA reads as TGTGCCAGCAGTGAATATGGGGGCGGAGTCTATGGCTACACCTTC.

The CDR3 reads CASSYAQMNTEAFF. Here the CDR3 DNA reads TGTGCCAGCAGTTACGCACAGATGAACACTGAAGCTTTCTTT. V is TRBV6-5 and J is TRBJ1-1; D call uncertain. Per germline, CDR1 MNHEY and CDR2 SVGAGI. CDR3 size: 14 residues. Trimming stripped 2 bases from V and 0 bases from J, with 7 bases between.

The chain has TRBV7-9 and TRBJ1-2; D not certain. This CDR3 comprises 13 residues. V shed 5 bases and J shed 4 bases, with 11 bases lying between them. Per germline, CDR1 SEHNR and CDR2 FQNEAQ (reference sequence). The CDR3 DNA sequence: TGTGCCAGCAGCCCCCTGGCCGTCTATGGCTACACCTTC. Its translation is CASSPLAVYGYTF.

This clone is a singleton in its sample. The CDR3 loop reads CASSEAAAQETQYF. The CDR3 DNA is TGTGCCAGCAGTGAAGCGGCGGCCCAAGAGACCCAGTACTTC. The chain employs TRBV2 and TRBJ2-5; D is ambiguous. The germline CDR1 and CDR2 sequences are SNHLY and FYNNEI. The CDR3 length is 14 residues. Trimming pared 0 bases from V and 1 base from J, leaving 6 bases between. The complete variable domain, with remaining parts taken from reference TRBV2 and TRBJ2-5, reads EPEVTQTPSHQVTQMGQEVILRCVPISNHLYFYWYRQILGQKVEFLVSFYNNEISEKSEIFDDQFSVERPDGSNFTLKIRSTKLEDSAMYFCASSEAAAQETQYFGPGTRLLVL.

The J gene is TRBJ1-1, the V gene TRBV7-9; possible D gene TRBD1, 5 bases. CDR1 SEHNR and CDR2 FQNEAQ come from the germline V gene (reference sequence). This CDR3 contains 15 residues. V shed 0 bases and J shed 7 bases, with 15 bases lying between them. The CDR3 reads CASSLARTGLGEAFF. CDR3 DNA sequence: TGTGCCAGCAGCTTAGCGCGAACAGGCTTGGGTGAAGCTTTCTTT.

This chain joins TRBV24-1 and TRBJ2-3; TRBD2 matches at 8 bases. The V gene's germline CDR1 is KGHDR and CDR2 SFDVKD. This CDR3 is 15 amino acids long. Unmatched junction bases numbered 9, after V lost 9 bases and J lost 2 bases. CDR3 amino acids: CATRPGRASTDTQYF. The DNA of the CDR3 is TGTGCCACCCGTCCCGGGAGGGCCTCCACAGATACGCAGTATTTT.

In this sample, this clone turned up a few times. The chain joins TRBV4-3 to TRBJ1-6; possibly TRBD1 for D (5 bases). The germline V gene encodes CDR1 LGHNA and CDR2 YSLEER. The CDR3 extends over 14 amino acids. The V and J ends lost 1 base and 14 bases respectively, with 15 bases between them. The chain's CDR3 is CASSQAGLGRALHF. The CDR3 DNA sequence: TGCGCCAGCAGCCAAGCAGGGCTCGGGAGGGCCCTCCACTTT.

The chain has TRBV24-1 and TRBJ1-5; 10 nucleotides align to TRBD1. Germline V gene sequence: CDR1 KGHDR, CDR2 SFDVKD. With 1 base clipped from V and 6 bases from J, the junction kept 8 bases outside the gene matches. CDR3 size: 17 residues. The CDR3 coding sequence is TGTGCCACCAGTGATTTAGAAGGGACAGGGGATTGTCAGCCCCAGCATTTT. It encodes CATSDLEGTGDCQPQHF.